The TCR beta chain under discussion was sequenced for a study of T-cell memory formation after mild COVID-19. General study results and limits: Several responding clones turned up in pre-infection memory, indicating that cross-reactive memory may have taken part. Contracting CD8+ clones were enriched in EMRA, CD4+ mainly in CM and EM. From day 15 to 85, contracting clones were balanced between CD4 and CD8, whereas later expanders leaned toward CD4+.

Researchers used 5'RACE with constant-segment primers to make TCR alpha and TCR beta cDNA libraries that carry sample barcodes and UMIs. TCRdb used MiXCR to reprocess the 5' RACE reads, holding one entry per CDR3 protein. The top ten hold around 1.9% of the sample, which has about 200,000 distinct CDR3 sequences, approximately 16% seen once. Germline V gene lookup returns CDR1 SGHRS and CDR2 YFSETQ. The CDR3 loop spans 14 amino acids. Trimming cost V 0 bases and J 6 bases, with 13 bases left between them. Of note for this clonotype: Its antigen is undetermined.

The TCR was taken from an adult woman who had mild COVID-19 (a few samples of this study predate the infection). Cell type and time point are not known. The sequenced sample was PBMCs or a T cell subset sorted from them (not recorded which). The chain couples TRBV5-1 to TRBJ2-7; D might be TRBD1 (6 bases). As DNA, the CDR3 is TGCGCCAGCAGCTTGGAGGCAGGGGCGGGCGAGCAGTACTTC. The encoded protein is CASSLEAGAGEQYF.